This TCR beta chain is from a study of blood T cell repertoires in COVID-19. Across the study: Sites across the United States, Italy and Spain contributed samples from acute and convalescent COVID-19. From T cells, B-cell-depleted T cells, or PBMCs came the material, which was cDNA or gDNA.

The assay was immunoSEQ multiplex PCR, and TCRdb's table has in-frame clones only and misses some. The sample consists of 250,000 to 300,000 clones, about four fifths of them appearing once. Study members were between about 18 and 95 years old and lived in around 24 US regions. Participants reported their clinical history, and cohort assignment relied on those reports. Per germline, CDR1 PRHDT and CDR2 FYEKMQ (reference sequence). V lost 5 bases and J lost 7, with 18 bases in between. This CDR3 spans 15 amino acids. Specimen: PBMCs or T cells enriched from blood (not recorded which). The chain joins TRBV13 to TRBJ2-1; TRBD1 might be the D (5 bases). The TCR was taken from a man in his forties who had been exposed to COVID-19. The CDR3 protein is CASSPQGFAFNEQFF. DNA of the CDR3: TGTGCCAGCAGCCCCCAGGGCTTCGCGTTTAATGAGCAGTTCTTC.